The rows below give T cell receptor beta chains drawn from one sample of a study of Ad26.COV2.S vaccination and SARS-CoV-2 variants. Repertoires were generated with immunoSEQ multiplex PCR, while TCRdb's copy carries only in-frame clones and drops some. This sample has just over 350,000 clones, with approximately 85% found just once. This specimen was peripheral blood, taken in a trial of Ad26.COV2.S vaccine versus placebo. These TCRs come from a person between 18 and 59 years old who received the Ad26.COV2.S COVID-19 vaccine or a placebo. Both conserved end residues are part of each CDR3. Fields, in order: J gene, clone size, D gene, V gene, CDR3 protein, CDR3 DNA. A D gene is named only where the DNA matches it firmly. Some rows mark clone size as missing; the rest say once, few, many or name a class of expanded clone.

j_gene: TRBJ1-1
abundance: few
d_gene: .
v_gene: TRBV18
CDR3aa: CASSPVNGNTEAFF
CDR3nt: TGTGCCAGCTCACCTGTAAATGGGAACACTGAAGCTTTCTTT

j_gene: TRBJ1-1
abundance: .
d_gene: TRBD1
v_gene: TRBV5-1
CDR3aa: CASSDKDRGNTEAFF
CDR3nt: TGCGCCAGCAGCGACAAGGACAGGGGAAACACTGAAGCTTTCTTT

j_gene: TRBJ2-7
abundance: .
d_gene: .
v_gene: TRBV12-3/TRBV12-4
CDR3aa: CASSFLSSYEQYF
CDR3nt: TGTGCCAGCAGTTTTCTCAGTTCCTACGAGCAGTACTTC

j_gene: TRBJ2-6
abundance: .
d_gene: .
v_gene: TRBV30
CDR3aa: CAWSSGANVLTF
CDR3nt: TGTGCCTGGAGCTCTGGGGCCAACGTCCTGACTTTC

j_gene: TRBJ2-5
abundance: few
d_gene: .
v_gene: TRBV21-1
CDR3aa: CASSKKAASGLQETQYF
CDR3nt: TGTGCCAGCAGCAAAAAGGCGGCTAGCGGATTACAAGAGACCCAGTACTTC

j_gene: TRBJ2-5
abundance: .
d_gene: .
v_gene: TRBV23-1
CDR3aa: CASSQLKDPPPEAQYF
CDR3nt: TGCGCCAGCAGTCAACTTAAAGACCCCCCCCCGGAGGCCCAGTACTTC

j_gene: TRBJ2-7
abundance: .
d_gene: TRBD2
v_gene: TRBV3-1/TRBV3-2
CDR3aa: CASSPLAGGRSEQYF
CDR3nt: TGTGCCAGCAGCCCTCTAGCGGGAGGTCGATCCGAGCAGTACTTC

j_gene: TRBJ2-7
abundance: .
d_gene: .
v_gene: TRBV27
CDR3aa: CASSQSGSGEQYF
CDR3nt: TGTGCCAGCAGCCAGTCCGGATCAGGCGAGCAGTACTTC

j_gene: TRBJ1-3
abundance: many
d_gene: .
v_gene: TRBV4-1
CDR3aa: CASSQDPGLTLLSSGNTIYF
CDR3nt: TGCGCCAGCAGCCAAGATCCGGGACTCACCTTGCTTAGCTCTGGAAACACCATATATTTT

j_gene: TRBJ1-5
abundance: .
d_gene: .
v_gene: TRBV7-8
CDR3aa: CASSLDGLRGNQPQHF
CDR3nt: TGTGCCAGCAGCTTAGACGGACTAAGGGGCAATCAGCCCCAGCATTTT

j_gene: TRBJ2-1
abundance: .
d_gene: .
v_gene: TRBV2
CDR3aa: CASRDRLVHSYNEQFF
CDR3nt: TGTGCCAGCAGGGACCGTCTGGTCCACTCCTACAATGAGCAGTTCTTC

j_gene: TRBJ2-1
abundance: .
d_gene: .
v_gene: TRBV19
CDR3aa: CASKRGPQDREQFF
CDR3nt: TGTGCCAGTAAGAGGGGCCCACAGGACCGAGAGCAGTTCTTC

j_gene: TRBJ2-4
abundance: .
d_gene: .
v_gene: TRBV23-1
CDR3aa: CASSPHKRGSLAKNIQYF
CDR3nt: TGCGCCAGCAGTCCCCACAAACGGGGGAGCTTAGCCAAAAACATTCAGTACTTC

j_gene: TRBJ2-1
abundance: .
d_gene: TRBD2
v_gene: TRBV10-2
CDR3aa: CASIRTSGGASEQFF
CDR3nt: TGCGCCAGCATACGGACTAGCGGGGGGGCGAGTGAGCAGTTCTTC

j_gene: TRBJ2-7
abundance: .
d_gene: .
v_gene: TRBV6-2/TRBV6-3
CDR3aa: CASSYQATYEQYF
CDR3nt: TGTGCCAGCAGTTACCAAGCGACCTACGAGCAGTACTTC

j_gene: TRBJ2-1
abundance: .
d_gene: .
v_gene: TRBV10-2
CDR3aa: CASSELASEQFF
CDR3nt: TGCGCCAGCAGTGAACTAGCTTCTGAGCAGTTCTTC

j_gene: TRBJ2-6
abundance: .
d_gene: .
v_gene: TRBV5-1
CDR3aa: CASSLPGPGANVLTF
CDR3nt: TGCGCCAGCAGCCTTCCAGGGCCTGGGGCCAACGTCCTGACTTTC

j_gene: TRBJ1-2
abundance: .
d_gene: .
v_gene: TRBV7-9
CDR3aa: CASSGANYGYTF
CDR3nt: TGTGCCAGCAGCGGAGCTAACTATGGCTACACCTTC

j_gene: TRBJ2-7
abundance: few
d_gene: TRBD2
v_gene: TRBV10-3
CDR3aa: CAISESLAGASSYEQYF
CDR3nt: TGTGCCATCAGTGAGTCCCTAGCGGGAGCCAGCTCCTACGAGCAGTACTTC

j_gene: TRBJ2-7
abundance: .
d_gene: TRBD1
v_gene: TRBV30
CDR3aa: CASSGGHNEQYF
CDR3nt: TGTGCCAGTTCAGGGGGCCACAACGAGCAGTACTTC

j_gene: TRBJ2-7
abundance: .
d_gene: .
v_gene: TRBV4-3
CDR3aa: CASSQADSGAYEQYF
CDR3nt: TGCGCCAGCAGCCAAGCGGACTCCGGGGCCTACGAGCAGTACTTC

j_gene: TRBJ2-1
abundance: .
d_gene: .
v_gene: TRBV6-5
CDR3aa: CASRRGTTSNNEQFF
CDR3nt: TGTGCCAGCAGGAGGGGGACTACTAGCAACAATGAGCAGTTCTTC

j_gene: TRBJ2-3
abundance: .
d_gene: .
v_gene: TRBV20-1
CDR3aa: CSGGRTDTQYF
CDR3nt: TGCAGTGGGGGGAGAACAGATACGCAGTATTTT

j_gene: TRBJ1-2
abundance: .
d_gene: .
v_gene: TRBV7-8
CDR3aa: CASTPEGGYGYTF
CDR3nt: TGTGCCAGCACCCCTGAAGGAGGATATGGCTACACCTTC

j_gene: TRBJ1-3
abundance: .
d_gene: .
v_gene: TRBV19
CDR3aa: CASISRATNTIYF
CDR3nt: TGTGCCAGTATCTCCCGTGCGACGAACACCATATATTTT

j_gene: TRBJ2-3
abundance: .
d_gene: TRBD2
v_gene: TRBV7-9
CDR3aa: CASSSRLALRDTQYF
CDR3nt: TGTGCCAGCAGCTCCAGACTAGCGCTCCGAGATACGCAGTATTTT

j_gene: TRBJ2-2
abundance: .
d_gene: .
v_gene: TRBV15
CDR3aa: CATSRDRERNTGELFF
CDR3nt: TGTGCCACCAGCAGAGATCGGGAGCGGAACACCGGGGAGCTGTTTTTT

j_gene: TRBJ1-1
abundance: many
d_gene: .
v_gene: TRBV2
CDR3aa: CASSLVGNAEAFF
CDR3nt: TGTGCCAGCAGTCTGGTGGGGAATGCTGAAGCTTTCTTT

j_gene: TRBJ1-1
abundance: .
d_gene: TRBD1
v_gene: TRBV9
CDR3aa: CASSAGQGPMNTEAFF
CDR3nt: TGTGCCAGCAGCGCTGGACAGGGGCCTATGAACACTGAAGCTTTCTTT

j_gene: TRBJ2-5
abundance: .
d_gene: .
v_gene: TRBV28
CDR3aa: CASSFPVELETQYF
CDR3nt: TGTGCCAGCAGTTTCCCGGTAGAACTAGAGACCCAGTACTTC

j_gene: TRBJ1-4
abundance: once
d_gene: .
v_gene: TRBV19
CDR3aa: CASSMGRDDEKLFF
CDR3nt: TGTGCCAGTAGTATGGGCAGGGACGATGAAAAACTGTTTTTT

j_gene: TRBJ2-6
abundance: .
d_gene: .
v_gene: TRBV30
CDR3aa: CAWSPGAGANVLTF
CDR3nt: TGTGCCTGGAGTCCGGGGGCTGGGGCCAACGTCCTGACTTTC

j_gene: TRBJ2-3
abundance: few
d_gene: TRBD2
v_gene: TRBV5-1
CDR3aa: CASSDGLAGTDTQYF
CDR3nt: TGCGCCAGCAGCGACGGACTAGCGGGGACAGATACGCAGTATTTT

j_gene: TRBJ2-7
abundance: .
d_gene: TRBD2
v_gene: TRBV5-4
CDR3aa: CASSLGTSGGEEQYF
CDR3nt: TGTGCCAGCAGCTTGGGAACCAGCGGGGGTGAGGAGCAGTACTTC

j_gene: TRBJ1-2
abundance: few
d_gene: .
v_gene: TRBV18
CDR3aa: CASSPRQGSLGAYGYTF
CDR3nt: TGTGCCAGCTCACCACGGCAGGGGAGCCTAGGGGCTTATGGCTACACCTTC

j_gene: TRBJ2-5
abundance: .
d_gene: .
v_gene: TRBV11-3
CDR3aa: CASSLTGAQETQYF
CDR3nt: TGTGCCAGCAGCTTAACGGGGGCACAGGAGACCCAGTACTTC

j_gene: TRBJ1-2
abundance: .
d_gene: .
v_gene: TRBV7-2
CDR3aa: CASRRDGGLPISNYGYTF
CDR3nt: TGTGCCAGCAGACGGGATGGGGGCTTGCCGATTTCCAACTATGGCTACACCTTC

j_gene: TRBJ2-7
abundance: .
d_gene: TRBD2
v_gene: TRBV25-1
CDR3aa: CASSDRLAGVEQYF
CDR3nt: TGTGCCAGCAGTGACAGACTAGCGGGAGTCGAGCAGTACTTC

j_gene: TRBJ2-7
abundance: .
d_gene: TRBD2
v_gene: TRBV5-6
CDR3aa: CASSWTTSGSEYF
CDR3nt: TGTGCCAGCAGCTGGACGACTAGCGGGTCGGAGTACTTC

j_gene: TRBJ1-5
abundance: few
d_gene: .
v_gene: TRBV18
CDR3aa: CASSTVLLGQPQHF
CDR3nt: TGTGCCAGCTCAACCGTCCTACTAGGTCAGCCCCAGCATTTT

j_gene: TRBJ1-2
abundance: .
d_gene: .
v_gene: TRBV7-9
CDR3aa: CASSLVQTVYGYTF
CDR3nt: TGTGCCAGCAGTTTAGTCCAGACAGTCTATGGCTACACCTTC

j_gene: TRBJ2-7
abundance: .
d_gene: TRBD1
v_gene: TRBV7-8
CDR3aa: CASSLGTGVINEQYF
CDR3nt: TGTGCCAGCAGCTTGGGGACAGGGGTGATAAACGAGCAGTACTTC

j_gene: TRBJ1-5
abundance: few
d_gene: .
v_gene: TRBV18
CDR3aa: CASSLRGENQPQHF
CDR3nt: TGTGCCAGCTCGCTAAGGGGAGAAAATCAGCCCCAGCATTTT

j_gene: TRBJ1-1
abundance: once
d_gene: .
v_gene: TRBV5-4
CDR3aa: CASSFDRMNTEAFF
CDR3nt: TGTGCCAGCAGTTTTGACAGAATGAACACTGAAGCTTTCTTT

j_gene: TRBJ1-2
abundance: .
d_gene: .
v_gene: TRBV9
CDR3aa: CASSVALEGFANGYTF
CDR3nt: TGTGCCAGCAGCGTAGCTCTCGAGGGTTTTGCCAATGGCTACACCTTC

j_gene: TRBJ1-3
abundance: .
d_gene: .
v_gene: TRBV7-2
CDR3aa: CASSQQLSGNTIYF
CDR3nt: TGTGCCAGCAGCCAACAGCTCTCTGGAAACACCATATATTTT

j_gene: TRBJ2-4
abundance: .
d_gene: .
v_gene: TRBV6-2/TRBV6-3
CDR3aa: CASSYEFKNLAKNIQYF
CDR3nt: TGTGCCAGCAGTTACGAGTTTAAGAATTTAGCCAAAAACATTCAGTACTTC

j_gene: TRBJ2-7
abundance: .
d_gene: TRBD1
v_gene: TRBV2
CDR3aa: CASSLGQYTSYEQYF
CDR3nt: TGTGCCAGCAGCCTGGGACAGTACACCTCCTACGAGCAGTACTTC

j_gene: TRBJ2-2
abundance: .
d_gene: .
v_gene: TRBV28
CDR3aa: CASRIGETGELFF
CDR3nt: TGTGCCAGCAGGATTGGGGAAACCGGGGAGCTGTTTTTT

j_gene: TRBJ2-1
abundance: .
d_gene: TRBD2
v_gene: TRBV5-1
CDR3aa: CASSFPFLAGANEQFF
CDR3nt: TGCGCCAGCAGCTTCCCCTTTCTAGCGGGAGCCAATGAGCAGTTCTTC

j_gene: TRBJ1-5
abundance: .
d_gene: .
v_gene: TRBV28
CDR3aa: CATRLGLSNQPQHF
CDR3nt: TGTGCCACCAGACTGGGTTTAAGCAATCAGCCCCAGCATTTT

j_gene: TRBJ1-2
abundance: .
d_gene: .
v_gene: TRBV30
CDR3aa: CAWSGGTRTAGRYTF
CDR3nt: TGTGCCTGGAGTGGGGGGACCAGGACAGCGGGTCGCTACACCTTC

j_gene: TRBJ1-4
abundance: .
d_gene: .
v_gene: TRBV4-3
CDR3aa: CASSRFSATNEKLFF
CDR3nt: TGCGCCAGCAGTCGATTCTCTGCAACTAATGAAAAACTGTTTTTT

j_gene: TRBJ1-1
abundance: .
d_gene: TRBD1
v_gene: TRBV5-1
CDR3aa: CASSLAGTGNTEAFF
CDR3nt: TGCGCCAGCAGCTTGGCCGGGACAGGGAACACTGAAGCTTTCTTT

j_gene: TRBJ2-7
abundance: .
d_gene: TRBD2
v_gene: TRBV14
CDR3aa: CASSQASWASGLYEQYF
CDR3nt: TGTGCCAGCAGCCAAGCTTCGTGGGCTAGCGGACTCTACGAGCAGTACTTC

j_gene: TRBJ2-2
abundance: .
d_gene: .
v_gene: TRBV14
CDR3aa: CASSHGRGLNTGELFF
CDR3nt: TGTGCCAGCAGCCACGGACGGGGCCTGAACACCGGGGAGCTGTTTTTT

j_gene: TRBJ2-5
abundance: few
d_gene: .
v_gene: TRBV3-1/TRBV3-2
CDR3aa: CASSQKASETQYF
CDR3nt: TGTGCCAGCAGCCAAAAGGCATCAGAGACCCAGTACTTC